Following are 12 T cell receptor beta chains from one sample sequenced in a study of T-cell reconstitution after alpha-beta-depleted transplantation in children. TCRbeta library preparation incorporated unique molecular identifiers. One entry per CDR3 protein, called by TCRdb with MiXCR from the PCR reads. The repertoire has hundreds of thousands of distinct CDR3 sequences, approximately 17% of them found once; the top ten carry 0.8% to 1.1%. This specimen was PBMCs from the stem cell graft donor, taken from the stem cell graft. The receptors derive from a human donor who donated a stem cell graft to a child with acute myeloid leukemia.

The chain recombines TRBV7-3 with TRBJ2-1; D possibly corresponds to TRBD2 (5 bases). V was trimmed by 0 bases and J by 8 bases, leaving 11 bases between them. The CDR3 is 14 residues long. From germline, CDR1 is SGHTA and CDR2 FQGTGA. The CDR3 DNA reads TGTGCCAGCAGCTTAACGGGCCCGCGGGATGAGCAGTTCTTC. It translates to CASSLTGPRDEQFF.

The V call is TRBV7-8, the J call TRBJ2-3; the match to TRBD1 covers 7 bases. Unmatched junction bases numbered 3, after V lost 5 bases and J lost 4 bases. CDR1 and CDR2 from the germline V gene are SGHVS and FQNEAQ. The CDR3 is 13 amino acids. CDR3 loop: CASSQRGPDTQYF. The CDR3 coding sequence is TGTGCCAGCAGCCAAAGGGGGCCAGATACGCAGTATTTT. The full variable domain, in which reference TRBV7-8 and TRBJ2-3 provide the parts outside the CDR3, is GAGVSQSPRYKVAKRGQDVALRCDPISGHVSLFWYQQALGQGPEFLTYFQNEAQLDKSGLPSDRFFAERPEGSVSTLKIQRTQQEDSAVYLCASSQRGPDTQYFGPGTRLTVL.

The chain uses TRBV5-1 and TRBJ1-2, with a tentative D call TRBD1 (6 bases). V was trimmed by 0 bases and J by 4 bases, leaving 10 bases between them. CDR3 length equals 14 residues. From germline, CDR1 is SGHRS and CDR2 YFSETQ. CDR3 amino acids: CASSLDRAGYGYTF. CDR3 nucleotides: TGCGCCAGCAGCTTGGACAGGGCGGGCTATGGCTACACCTTC. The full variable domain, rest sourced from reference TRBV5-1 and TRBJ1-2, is KAGVTQTPRYLIKTRGQQVTLSCSPISGHRSVSWYQQTPGQGLQFLFEYFSETQRNKGNFPGRFSGRQFSNSRSEMNVSTLELGDSALYLCASSLDRAGYGYTFGSGTRLTVV.

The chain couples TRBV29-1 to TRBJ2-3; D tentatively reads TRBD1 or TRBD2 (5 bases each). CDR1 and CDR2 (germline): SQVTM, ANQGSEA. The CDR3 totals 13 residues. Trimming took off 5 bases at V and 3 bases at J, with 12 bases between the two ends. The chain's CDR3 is CSVRTGRTDTQYF. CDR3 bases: TGCAGCGTTAGGACGGGGCGGACAGATACGCAGTATTTT.

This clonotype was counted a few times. CDR3 sequence: CASGYSSYNEQFF. The CDR3 region has the DNA TGTGCCAGCGGGTACAGCTCCTACAATGAGCAGTTCTTC. The gene calls are TRBV11-3 and TRBJ2-1, with unresolved D. V lost 8 bases and J lost 0, with 8 bases in between. Germline V gives CDR1 SGHNT, CDR2 YENEEA. The CDR3 is 13 amino acids.

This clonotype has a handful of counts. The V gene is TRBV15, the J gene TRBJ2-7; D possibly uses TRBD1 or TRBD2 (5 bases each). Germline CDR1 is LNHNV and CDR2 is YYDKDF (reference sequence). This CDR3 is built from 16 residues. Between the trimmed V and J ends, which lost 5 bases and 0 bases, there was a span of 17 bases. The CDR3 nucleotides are TGTGCCACCAGCGGCAGTCCCGGGACCCTCTCCTACGAGCAGTACTTC. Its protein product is CATSGSPGTLSYEQYF.

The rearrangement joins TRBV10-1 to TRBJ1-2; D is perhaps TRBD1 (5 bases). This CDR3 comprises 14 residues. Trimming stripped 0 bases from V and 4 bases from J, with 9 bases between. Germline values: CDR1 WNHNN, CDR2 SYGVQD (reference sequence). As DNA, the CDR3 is TGCGCCAGCAGTGAGTCGGGACGGCTCTATGGCTACACCTTC. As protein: CASSESGRLYGYTF.

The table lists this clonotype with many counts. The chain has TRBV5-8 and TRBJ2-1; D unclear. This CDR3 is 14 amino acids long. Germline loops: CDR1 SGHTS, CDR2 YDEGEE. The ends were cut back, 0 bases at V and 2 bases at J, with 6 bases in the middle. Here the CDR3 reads CASSLDKTYNEQFF. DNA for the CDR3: TGTGCCAGCAGCTTGGACAAAACCTACAATGAGCAGTTCTTC.

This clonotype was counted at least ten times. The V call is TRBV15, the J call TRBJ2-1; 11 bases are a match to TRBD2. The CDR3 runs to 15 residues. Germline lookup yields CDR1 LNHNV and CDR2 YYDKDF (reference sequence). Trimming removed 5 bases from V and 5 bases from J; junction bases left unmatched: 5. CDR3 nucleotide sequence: TGTGCCACCAGCGGCAAGACTAGCGGGGACAATGAGCAGTTCTTC. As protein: CATSGKTSGDNEQFF.

CDR3 bases: TGTGCCAGCAGCTACTTATGGGATGAGCAGTTCTTC. Translation: CASSYLWDEQFF. The genes are TRBV5-5 and TRBJ2-1; D call uncertain. Germline-derived CDR1 and CDR2 are SGHKS and YYEKEE (reference sequence). The CDR3 runs to 12 residues. V was pared by 3 bases and J by 8 bases, with 9 bases between.

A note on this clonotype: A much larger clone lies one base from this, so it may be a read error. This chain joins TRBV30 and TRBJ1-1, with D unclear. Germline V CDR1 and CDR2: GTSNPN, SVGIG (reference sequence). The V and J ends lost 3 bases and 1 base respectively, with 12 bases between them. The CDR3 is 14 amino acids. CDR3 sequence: CAWSSTSPNTEAFF. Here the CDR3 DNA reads TGTGCCTGGAGCTCCACCTCGCCGAACACTGAAGCTTTCTTT.

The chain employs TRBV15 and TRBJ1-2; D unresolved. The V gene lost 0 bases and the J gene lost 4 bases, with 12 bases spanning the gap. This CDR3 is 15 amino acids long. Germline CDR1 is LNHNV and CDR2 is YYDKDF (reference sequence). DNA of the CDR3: TGTGCCACCAGCAGAGATCAATTCAGTCTCTATGGCTACACCTTC. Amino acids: CATSRDQFSLYGYTF.